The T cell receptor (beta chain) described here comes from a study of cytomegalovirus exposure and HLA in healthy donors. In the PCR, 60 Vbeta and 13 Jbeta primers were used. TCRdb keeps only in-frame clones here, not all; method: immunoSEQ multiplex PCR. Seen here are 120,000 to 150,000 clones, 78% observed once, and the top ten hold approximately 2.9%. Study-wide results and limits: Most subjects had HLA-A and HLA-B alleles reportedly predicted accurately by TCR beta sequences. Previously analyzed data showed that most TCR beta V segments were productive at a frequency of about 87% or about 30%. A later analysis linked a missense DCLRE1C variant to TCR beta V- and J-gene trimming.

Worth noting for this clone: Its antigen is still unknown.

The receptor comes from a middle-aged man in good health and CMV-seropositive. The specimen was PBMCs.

The chain's CDR3 is CASGDRGYGYTF. The CDR3 nucleotides read TGTGCCAGCGGAGACAGGGGATATGGCTACACCTTC. The J gene is TRBJ1-2, the V gene TRBV6-1, with TRBD1 identical over 8 bases. V lost 8 bases, J lost 5 bases, and 4 bases stayed unmatched. The CDR3 consists of 12 residues. From germline, CDR1 is MNHNS and CDR2 SASEGT.